The 8 T cell receptor beta chains below all came from one sample that was sequenced in a study of cytomegalovirus exposure and HLA in healthy donors. Primers for the PCR totalled 60 Vbeta and 13 Jbeta. The protocol was immunoSEQ multiplex PCR, while the TCRdb copy is restricted to in-frame clones and leaves out a portion. The profile shows about 160,000 clones, 75% of them singletons. The sequencing input was PBMCs. These receptor sequences come from a woman aged 50 to 60 in good health and CMV-seropositive.

Of note for this clone: This sample also contains other DNA sequences that code for the same CDR3. V gene TRBV6-6 combines with J gene TRBJ1-2; 10 nucleotides align to TRBD1. The V segment lost 4 bases and the J segment 6 bases; nucleotides outside the gene matches: 2. The CDR3 is 13 amino acids. Germline CDR1 MNHNY, CDR2 SVGAGI (reference sequence). The chain's CDR3 is CASSLTGGDGYTF. The CDR3 DNA follows: TGTGCCAGCAGTTTGACAGGGGGCGATGGCTACACCTTC.

The chain has TRBV9 and TRBJ2-7; TRBD1 matches 7 bases. The CDR3 is 15 amino acids. CDR1 is SGDLS, CDR2 YYNGEE, per germline. The ends lost 4 bases at V and 3 bases at J; junction bases unmatched: 10. CDR3 protein: CASSPTGSPDYEQYF. The DNA of the CDR3 is TGTGCCAGCAGCCCGACAGGGTCCCCTGACTACGAGCAGTACTTC.

The gene calls are TRBV4-1 and TRBJ2-3, with D possibly TRBD1 on 6 matching bases. V lost 6 bases to trimming and J lost 2 bases, with 15 bases between them. The germline V gene encodes CDR1 MGHRA and CDR2 YSYEKL. The length of the CDR3 is 15 residues. The CDR3 protein is CASSRIQGNTDTQYF. CDR3 DNA sequence: TGCGCCAGCAGTCGAATACAGGGAAACACAGATACGCAGTATTTT.

This clone has just a few counts. The chain recombines TRBV9 with TRBJ1-2; 9 bases fit TRBD1. V shed 3 bases and J 8 bases; nucleotides not matched to a gene: 2. The CDR3 is 12 residues long. Germline V gene lookup returns CDR1 SGDLS and CDR2 YYNGEE. The CDR3 loop is CASSGDRGGYTF. Here the CDR3 DNA reads TGTGCCAGCAGCGGTGACAGGGGGGGCTACACCTTC.

This rearrangement joins TRBV19 to TRBJ1-2; D is possibly TRBD1 (5 bases). Germline V CDR1 and CDR2: LNHDA, SQIVND (reference sequence). The CDR3 covers 14 residues. The germline V and J ends were trimmed by 4 bases and 4 bases, with 13 bases remaining between them. The CDR3 reads CASSTNGGTYGYTF. In nucleotides, the CDR3 is TGTGCCAGTAGTACTAATGGAGGGACCTATGGCTACACCTTC.

This clone has only one observation. The gene calls are TRBV6-1 and TRBJ2-7; TRBD1 matches at 7 bases. Germline V gives CDR1 MNHNS, CDR2 SASEGT. The CDR3 consists of 13 residues. The J segment lost 2 bases and the V segment lost 7 bases, leaving 5 bases of the junction unmatched. The CDR3 region is CASNGDSTYEQYF. DNA for the CDR3: TGTGCCAGCAACGGGGACAGCACCTACGAGCAGTACTTC.

The rearrangement uses TRBV19 and TRBJ1-6, with 7 positions matching TRBD1. This CDR3 contains 16 residues. Germline CDR1 is LNHDA and CDR2 is SQIVND (reference sequence). V shed 5 bases and J 4 bases; nucleotides not matched to a gene: 8. The CDR3 is CASSAQSGGYNSPLHF. The CDR3, as DNA: TGTGCCAGTAGTGCCCAGTCAGGGGGTTATAATTCACCCCTCCACTTT.

V and J are TRBV7-2 and TRBJ1-2; D gene uncertain. CDR3 length: 13 residues. From germline, CDR1 is SGHTA and CDR2 FQGNSA. V lost 2 bases, J lost 1 base, and 5 bases lay in between. The CDR3 region has the DNA TGTGCCAGCAGCTTACAGGTTAACTATGGCTACACCTTC. Protein sequence: CASSLQVNYGYTF. Looking up the rest from reference TRBV7-2 and TRBJ1-2 gives the full variable domain: GAGVSQSPSNKVTEKGKDVELRCDPISGHTALYWYRQSLGQGLEFLIYFQGNSAPDKSGLPSDRFSAERTGGSVSTLTIQRTQQEDSAVYLCASSLQVNYGYTFGSGTRLTVV.